This T cell receptor beta chain was sequenced in a study of T cells in Graves' hyperthyroidism and ophthalmopathy. Background on the study: It was at initial diagnosis, before any treatment, that peripheral blood was collected.

CDR1 DFQATT and CDR2 SNEGSKA come from the germline V gene (reference sequence). The length of the CDR3 is 13 residues. V shed 6 bases and J shed 7 bases, with 16 bases lying between them. This clonotype was seen ten or more times. Amplified TCR beta CDR3 regions came from RNA transcripts. In the first-round RT-PCR of the TCR CDR3, the HTBI primer set was used. Using its own MiXCR run on the multiplex PCR reads, TCRdb lists one record per CDR3 protein. This sample has under 400,000 distinct CDR3 sequences, with roughly 13% found just once. The receptor was isolated from a woman in her late teens or twenties with Graves' hyperthyroidism. The chain combines TRBV20-1 with TRBJ2-1; D unresolved. The sequencing input was blood. CDR3 nucleotides: TGCAGTGCACCCATGGTACTCCCGAATGAGCAGTTCTTC. It yields the protein CSAPMVLPNEQFF.